A single sample gave rise to the 31 T cell receptor beta chains below, sequenced in a study of blood T cell repertoires in COVID-19. TCRdb's copy holds only in-frame clones and misses some; the assay was immunoSEQ multiplex PCR. The profile shows about 370,000 clones, 89% of them singletons. The source material was peripheral blood. The receptors were sampled from a woman aged 25 to 45 with COVID-19, enrolled during active disease.

As concerns this clone: This CDR3 is also generated by other DNA sequences in the sample. This sequence joins TRBV11-2 and TRBJ2-2, with D uncertain. Germline V gene sequence: CDR1 SGHAT, CDR2 FQNNGV. V was trimmed by 1 base and J by 2 bases, leaving 5 bases between them. The CDR3 has 14 amino acids. The CDR3 nucleotides are TGTGCCAGCAGCTTAGGACTCAACACCGGGGAGCTGTTTTTT. Translated: CASSLGLNTGELFF.

The chain couples TRBV7-2 to TRBJ1-2, with a possible D match to TRBD1 (6 bases). Trimming stripped 5 bases from V and 8 bases from J, with 18 bases between. Germline loops: CDR1 SGHTA, CDR2 FQGNSA. CDR3 size: 14 residues. The CDR3 region is CASSPGNRVEGYTF. The CDR3, as DNA: TGTGCCAGCAGCCCTGGTAACAGGGTCGAAGGCTACACCTTC. Full variable domain (rest looked up from reference TRBV7-2 and TRBJ1-2): GAGVSQSPSNKVTEKGKDVELRCDPISGHTALYWYRQSLGQGLEFLIYFQGNSAPDKSGLPSDRFSAERTGGSVSTLTIQRTQQEDSAVYLCASSPGNRVEGYTFGSGTRLTVV.

The chain is built from TRBV9 and TRBJ2-7; 10 nucleotides agree with TRBD1. Germline assignment: CDR1 SGDLS and CDR2 YYNGEE. The CDR3 is 14 amino acids. Germline trimming cut 2 bases from V and 2 bases from J; bases unmatched to any gene: 1. The CDR3 is CASSVGTGAYEQYF. For the CDR3, the DNA is TGTGCCAGCAGCGTGGGGACAGGGGCCTACGAGCAGTACTTC.

In its sample, this clone ranks as medium-sized. The chain links TRBV6-5 to TRBJ2-3; TRBD2 matches 14 bases. Germline V gives CDR1 MNHEY, CDR2 SVGAGI. The CDR3 has 15 amino acids. The V and J ends lost 6 bases and 6 bases, in that order; junction bases with no gene match: 5. The CDR3 loop reads CASSETSGGADTQYF. For the CDR3, the DNA is TGTGCCAGCAGCGAGACTAGCGGGGGGGCGGATACGCAGTATTTT.

The V gene is TRBV6-5, the J gene TRBJ1-4, with D possibly TRBD1 on 5 matching bases. Trimming took 7 bases from V and 7 from J, leaving 16 bases between them. Looked up from germline, CDR1 is MNHEY and CDR2 is SVGAGI. The CDR3 is 14 residues long. CDR3 sequence reads: CASTLRGGGEKLFF. The DNA of the CDR3 is TGTGCCAGCACCCTTAGGGGAGGCGGTGAAAAACTGTTTTTT.

This clone appeared a single time. The rearrangement joins TRBV28 to TRBJ1-4; TRBD1 might be the D (6 bases). Trimming pared 6 bases from V and 13 bases from J, leaving 12 bases between. Germline V lookup: CDR1 MDHEN, CDR2 SYDVKM. The CDR3 is 11 amino acids. The CDR3 DNA reads TGTGCCAGCAGCAGAACAGGGATACTGTTTTTT. This sequence encodes CASSRTGILFF.

This clone was detected ten times or more. The rearrangement links TRBV4-2 to TRBJ2-1, with 16 nucleotides matching TRBD2. Germline CDR1 and CDR2: LGHNA and YNFKEQ. The CDR3 totals 20 residues. With 3 bases clipped from V and 0 bases from J, the junction kept 8 bases outside the gene matches. The CDR3 spells CASSQVGLAGGYSSYNEQFF. CDR3 sequence (DNA): TGTGCCAGCAGCCAGGTGGGACTAGCGGGGGGGTATAGCTCCTACAATGAGCAGTTCTTC.

The CDR3: CASSLVGTGGEQYV. The DNA for the CDR3 is TGTGCCAGCAGCTTAGTAGGGACAGGGGGCGAGCAGTACGTC. This rearrangement joins TRBV11-2 to TRBJ2-7, with 11 bases fitting TRBD1. The CDR3 is 14 amino acids. V gave up 1 base and J gave up 6 bases; unmatched junction bases: 2. Germline CDR1 reads SGHAT; CDR2 reads FQNNGV.

The chain joins TRBV2 to TRBJ2-1, with 9 nucleotides matching TRBD1. Germline values: CDR1 SNHLY, CDR2 FYNNEI. The CDR3 covers 11 residues. Trimming removed 6 bases from V and 15 bases from J; junction bases left unmatched: 6. The CDR3 region is CASRLRDRAFF. CDR3 DNA sequence: TGTGCCAGCAGGCTCCGGGACAGGGCGTTCTTC.

Concerning this clone: The same CDR3 also results from other DNA sequences found in this sample. J is TRBJ2-7 and V is TRBV11-2; 7 bases fit TRBD1. The length of the CDR3 is 14 residues. Germline values: CDR1 SGHAT, CDR2 FQNNGV. The trim removed 3 bases at V and 0 bases at J, leaving 2 bases unmatched. CDR3 in amino acids: CASSFGTDSYEQYF. CDR3 nucleotides: TGTGCCAGCAGCTTCGGGACAGACTCCTACGAGCAGTACTTC.

The V call is TRBV5-6, the J call TRBJ1-6; maybe TRBD1 (6 bases). The V gene's germline CDR1 is SGHDT and CDR2 YYEEEE. The CDR3 totals 14 residues. The V gene lost 3 bases and the J gene lost 4 bases, with 8 bases spanning the gap. In DNA form, the CDR3 reads TGTGCCAGCAGCTCGGACAGATATAATTCACCCCTCCACTTT. Amino acids: CASSSDRYNSPLHF.

This sequence joins TRBV5-1 and TRBJ2-3, with unresolved D. The length of the CDR3 is 12 residues. Germline V gene data show CDR1 as SGHRS and CDR2 as YFSETQ. Trimming took off 1 base at V and 6 bases at J, with 6 bases between the two ends. The CDR3 coding sequence is TGCGCCAGCAGCTTGTACGGGGATACGCAGTATTTT. This encodes CASSLYGDTQYF.

The V call is TRBV7-9, the J call TRBJ2-7; D possibly corresponds to TRBD2 (6 bases). The CDR3 runs 15 residues. V lost 2 bases to trimming and J lost 11 bases, with 22 bases between them. Per germline, CDR1 SEHNR and CDR2 FQNEAQ (reference sequence). DNA of the CDR3: TGTGCCAGCAGCTTAATGTGGTCGGAGGGGCGCGGGGAGTACGTC. Translating gives CASSLMWSEGRGEYV.

The chain combines TRBV27 with TRBJ2-2; D is perhaps TRBD1 (7 bases). This CDR3 has 13 residues. V shed 7 bases and J shed 5 bases, with 11 bases lying between them. Germline V CDR1 and CDR2: MNHEY, SMNVEV (reference sequence). CDR3 loop: CASKPGGTGELFF. CDR3 sequence (DNA): TGTGCCAGCAAGCCAGGGGGGACCGGGGAGCTGTTTTTT.

The chain uses TRBV2 and TRBJ1-5, with 8 positions matching TRBD1. Germline trimming cut 8 bases from V and 2 bases from J; bases unmatched to any gene: 5. The CDR3 has 14 residues. The germline V gene has CDR1 SNHLY and CDR2 FYNNEI. The CDR3 protein is CASRQGTGNQPQHF. CDR3 bases: TGTGCCAGCCGACAGGGGACCGGCAATCAGCCCCAGCATTTT. Looking up the rest from reference TRBV2 and TRBJ1-5 gives the full variable domain: EPEVTQTPSHQVTQMGQEVILRCVPISNHLYFYWYRQILGQKVEFLVSFYNNEISEKSEIFDDQFSVERPDGSNFTLKIRSTKLEDSAMYFCASRQGTGNQPQHFGDGTRLSIL.

V gene TRBV3-1 (or the pseudogene TRBV3-2) combines with J gene TRBJ1-2; D unclear. V was trimmed by 0 bases and J by 5 bases, leaving 19 bases between them. CDR1 LGHDT and CDR2 YNNKEL come from the germline V gene (reference sequence). CDR3 length: 17 residues. The CDR3 nucleotides are TGTGCCAGCAGCCAAGATCAGTCCTGGAACGGGGAATATGGCTACACCTTC. It codes for CASSQDQSWNGEYGYTF.

The chain has TRBV11-3 and TRBJ2-7; 10 nucleotides line up with TRBD2. The CDR3 runs to 19 residues. V gave up 1 base and J gave up 0 bases; unmatched junction bases: 12. The V gene's germline CDR1 is SGHNT and CDR2 YENEEA. The CDR3 coding sequence is TGTGCCAGCAGCTTAGGGGACAGAGATCTAGCGGGGGTCTCCTACGAGCAGTACGTC. Its translation is CASSLGDRDLAGVSYEQYV.

This chain connects TRBV29-1 to TRBJ2-3; tentatively, D is TRBD1 (6 bases). With 4 bases removed from V and 0 bases from J, the gap between germline ends came to 20 bases. This CDR3 region has 17 residues. Germline assignment: CDR1 SQVTM and CDR2 ANQGSEA. This CDR3 is CSVGVRGPRPSTDTQYF. The CDR3 region has the DNA TGCAGCGTTGGTGTCAGGGGTCCGCGACCTAGCACAGATACGCAGTATTTT.

The chain carries TRBV15 and TRBJ2-6; the D is unclear. Germline V gene sequence: CDR1 LNHNV, CDR2 YYDKDF (reference sequence). Trimming left V 0 bases short and J 0 bases short, with 9 bases between. The CDR3 has 17 residues. The CDR3 loop is CATSRDHPSSGANVLTF. In DNA form, the CDR3 reads TGTGCCACCAGCAGAGACCACCCTAGCTCTGGGGCCAACGTCCTGACTTTC.

This sequence joins TRBV2 and TRBJ2-7; 9 bases match TRBD1. There are 15 residues in the CDR3. Losses at the gene ends were 5 bases for V and 1 base for J; bases not matched to a gene: 6. The germline V gene has CDR1 SNHLY and CDR2 FYNNEI. DNA of the CDR3: TGTGCCAGCAGTAGCGGGACAGGGCGATCCTACGAGCAGTACGTC. It specifies CASSSGTGRSYEQYV.

This clone was seen only once. This chain uses TRBV13 with TRBJ2-2, with 10 positions matching TRBD1. The J segment lost 1 base and the V segment lost 2 bases, leaving 1 base of the junction unmatched. The V gene's germline CDR1 is PRHDT and CDR2 FYEKMQ (reference sequence). This CDR3 is 16 amino acids long. CDR3 DNA: TGTGCCAGCAGCTTATGGGACAGGGGGAACACCGGGGAGCTGTTTTTT. This codes for CASSLWDRGNTGELFF.

V gene TRBV27 combines with J gene TRBJ2-7; D not resolved. Germline CDR1 reads MNHEY; CDR2 reads SMNVEV (reference sequence). V was cut by 0 bases and J by 2 bases, with 5 bases left in between. The CDR3 consists of 13 residues. The CDR3 DNA follows: TGTGCCAGCAGTTTATCGGCCCCCTACGAGCAGTACTTC. Translation: CASSLSAPYEQYF.

The rearrangement uses TRBV12-3 or TRBV12-4 and TRBJ1-1, with 10 nucleotides matching TRBD1. The trim removed 5 bases at V and 10 bases at J, leaving 4 bases unmatched. This CDR3 has 12 amino acids. The CDR3 here is CASSDRGLGAFF. CDR3 coding DNA: TGTGCCAGCAGTGACAGGGGGCTGGGAGCTTTCTTT.

This sequence joins TRBV5-4 and TRBJ2-7; TRBD1 agrees at 9 bases. Trimming removed 7 bases from V and 3 bases from J; junction bases left unmatched: 11. Germline V gene sequence: CDR1 SGHNT, CDR2 YYREEE (reference sequence). This CDR3 is 15 amino acids long. The CDR3 coding sequence is TGTGCCAGCCGGGGTGGCGGACAGGGGATCTACGAGCAGTACTTC. Translated, it gives CASRGGGQGIYEQYF.

The chain couples TRBV27 to TRBJ2-7; a weak D match, TRBD1 (6 bases). Trimming pared 3 bases from V and 1 base from J, leaving 10 bases between. Germline loops: CDR1 MNHEY, CDR2 SMNVEV (reference sequence). This CDR3 contains 14 residues. The CDR3, as DNA: TGTGCCAGCAGTTTGACAGGTTTGTCCTACGAGCAGTACTTC. It is translated as CASSLTGLSYEQYF.

J is TRBJ1-2 and V is TRBV7-9; 8 positions match TRBD1. V was pared by 4 bases and J by 4 bases, with 5 bases of the junction left unmatched. CDR1 and CDR2 (germline): SEHNR, FQNEAQ (reference sequence). The CDR3 runs 14 residues. The CDR3 DNA reads as TGTGCCAGCAGCTCCCGGACAGGGATCTATGGCTACACCTTC. This encodes CASSSRTGIYGYTF.

For the CDR3, the DNA is TGTGCCAGCAGCTTATATGGGGGGGGCTCCTACGAGCAGTACTTC. Translated: CASSLYGGGSYEQYF. This chain uses TRBV11-2 with TRBJ2-7; 7 bases are shared with TRBD2. Per the germline V gene, CDR1 is SGHAT and CDR2 is FQNNGV. J was trimmed by 0 bases and V by 2 bases; bases with no gene match: 4. The CDR3 is 15 residues long.

V and J are TRBV7-9 and TRBJ2-2; maybe TRBD1 (6 bases). The CDR3 has 15 amino acids. Trimming stripped 5 bases from V and 2 bases from J, with 12 bases between. Germline CDR1 and CDR2: SEHNR and FQNEAQ (reference sequence). The CDR3 DNA is TGTGCCAGCAGCCCTGGGACAATTAACACCGGGGAGCTGTTTTTT. Its protein product is CASSPGTINTGELFF.

The J gene is TRBJ2-4, the V gene TRBV6-5, with D possibly TRBD2 on 5 matching bases. The CDR3 runs to 15 residues. CDR1 MNHEY and CDR2 SVGAGI come from the germline V gene. Trimming removed 4 bases at V and 1 base at J, with 11 bases between. CDR3 residues: CASSFLSGAKNIQYF. The CDR3, as DNA: TGTGCCAGCAGTTTTCTCAGCGGCGCCAAAAACATTCAGTACTTC.

This clone has just one count. Written as DNA, the CDR3 is TGTGCCAGCAGTCCTCCCGGACCAGGGTACAATGAGCAGTTCTTC. Translated, it gives CASSPPGPGYNEQFF. The chain links TRBV28 to TRBJ2-1, with a tentative D call TRBD1 (5 bases). This CDR3 has 15 amino acids. The germline gives CDR1 MDHEN, CDR2 SYDVKM. V lost 5 bases, J lost 4 bases, and 15 bases lay in between.

To note about this clone: A much larger clonotype is one base distant, so this may be a read error. The V and J genes are TRBV12-3 or TRBV12-4 and TRBJ1-2; 7 bases are shared with TRBD1. Germline trimming cut 6 bases from V and 3 bases from J; bases unmatched to any gene: 1. CDR3 length: 12 residues. CDR3 sequence: CASSGTDYGYTF. The CDR3 DNA reads as TGTGCCAGCAGCGGGACAGACTATGGCTACACCTTC.